A single sample gave rise to the 11 T cell receptor beta chains below, sequenced in a study of shared clonotypes between healthy human individuals (TCRdb year 2020). To prepare the library, the immunoSEQ multiplex PCR assay was applied. TCRdb holds this immuneACCESS table with in-frame rearrangements only. Some clones are missing; in checked studies, unresolved V genes explain under half, and the rest has no known cause. This sample is represented by fewer than 3 million clones; about 90% of them were singletons. The ten largest clones take up 0.37% of the sample. The material sequenced was naive CD4+ T cells from PBMCs. The sample's cell subset or site label is to be understood as: CD45RA+ positively selected. The receptors come from a man younger than 35 in good health. Some clones in this sample may be carry-over from other donors' samples.

The chain couples TRBV28 to TRBJ2-7; no reliable D call. Germline assignment: CDR1 MDHEN and CDR2 SYDVKM. This CDR3 has 14 residues. The V gene lost 6 bases and the J gene lost 1 base, with 13 bases spanning the gap. CDR3 protein: CASRIWAESYEQYF. Written as DNA, the CDR3 is TGTGCCAGCAGAATTTGGGCAGAATCCTACGAGCAGTACTTC.

This sequence joins TRBV5-1 and TRBJ2-5; D could derive from TRBD1 or TRBD2 (5 bases each). Germline loops: CDR1 SGHRS, CDR2 YFSETQ. CDR3 size: 14 residues. V was shortened by 3 bases and J by 4 bases, with 13 bases between the two germline ends. The CDR3 reads CASSWDGIRETQYF. CDR3 nucleotides: TGCGCCAGCAGCTGGGACGGGATTCGAGAGACCCAGTACTTC.

The chain joins TRBV28 to TRBJ1-2; D might be TRBD1 (5 bases). Germline V gene sequence: CDR1 MDHEN, CDR2 SYDVKM. V lost 6 bases, J lost 8 bases, and 10 bases lay in between. CDR3 length: 11 amino acids. The CDR3 DNA reads TGTGCCAGCAGCCTCGGGACGGGCTACACCTTC. Its protein is CASSLGTGYTF.

This rearrangement joins TRBV6-5 to TRBJ1-1; TRBD1 aligns across 9 bases. The germline gives CDR1 MNHEY, CDR2 SVGAGI. J was trimmed by 2 bases and V by 7 bases; bases with no gene match: 5. The CDR3 runs to 14 residues. CDR3 nucleotide sequence: TGTGCCAGCACTCCGGACAGGGGCAACACTGAAGCTTTCTTT. It translates to CASTPDRGNTEAFF.

As concerns this clone: The sample contains more than one DNA sequence encoding this CDR3. The chain combines TRBV14 with TRBJ2-3; D is possibly TRBD2 (5 bases). CDR3 length: 14 residues. Germline-derived CDR1 and CDR2 are SGHDN and FVKESK. Trimming stripped 6 bases from V and 0 bases from J, with 10 bases between. CDR3 DNA: TGTGCCAGCAGAGGACTTGCTAGCACAGATACGCAGTATTTT. It codes for CASRGLASTDTQYF.

The V and J genes are TRBV18 and TRBJ2-3, with D possibly being TRBD1 or TRBD2 (5 bases each). V dropped 2 bases and J dropped 1 base, with 16 bases sitting between them. The CDR3 is 17 amino acids. Germline CDR1 and CDR2: KGHSH and LQKENI. Here the CDR3 reads CASSPGTRLRGTDTQYF. CDR3 coding DNA: TGTGCCAGCTCACCAGGGACCCGGTTGCGGGGCACAGATACGCAGTATTTT.

The rearrangement uses TRBV7-2 and TRBJ1-2; 9 positions match TRBD1. This CDR3 comprises 14 residues. CDR1 SGHTA and CDR2 FQGNSA come from the germline V gene. V gave up 3 bases and J gave up 6 bases; unmatched junction bases: 5. The CDR3 reads CASSLTGTGNGYTF. DNA for the CDR3: TGTGCCAGCAGCTTGACCGGGACAGGGAATGGCTACACCTTC. Looking up the rest from reference TRBV7-2 and TRBJ1-2 gives the full variable domain: GAGVSQSPSNKVTEKGKDVELRCDPISGHTALYWYRQSLGQGLEFLIYFQGNSAPDKSGLPSDRFSAERTGGSVSTLTIQRTQQEDSAVYLCASSLTGTGNGYTFGSGTRLTVV.

This chain uses TRBV7-9 with TRBJ2-5; D perhaps matches TRBD1 (5 bases). The J call may be wrong; the DNA end is better matched by TRBJ2-7. CDR1 and CDR2 from the germline V gene are SEHNR and FQNEAQ (reference sequence). There are 15 residues in the CDR3. CDR3 loop: CASTPLGQPAREQYF. For the CDR3, the DNA is TGTGCCAGCACCCCCCTGGGGCAGCCTGCCCGCGAGCAGTACTTC.

The chain carries TRBV10-3 and TRBJ1-1; no reliable D call. The CDR3 sequence is 15 residues long. V was trimmed by 0 bases and J by 0 bases, leaving 8 bases between them. Germline V lookup: CDR1 ENHRY, CDR2 SYGVKD. CDR3 bases: TGTGCCATCAGTGAGTCGGCCAGTATGAACACTGAAGCTTTCTTT. Translated, it gives CAISESASMNTEAFF.

There are a few counts of this clone. Other DNA sequences in this sample translate to the same CDR3. V is TRBV28 and J is TRBJ1-1; tentatively, D is TRBD1 (5 bases). V was cut by 8 bases and J by 6 bases, with 13 bases left in between. CDR3 length: 12 amino acids. The germline V gene encodes CDR1 MDHEN and CDR2 SYDVKM. The CDR3 coding sequence is TGTGCCAGCCGGGGGACTGGCGCTGAAGCTTTCTTT. Translated: CASRGTGAEAFF.

The chain is built from TRBV7-2 and TRBJ1-4; 7 nucleotides align to TRBD1. This CDR3 is built from 14 residues. Per germline, CDR1 SGHTA and CDR2 FQGNSA. The V and J ends lost 4 bases and 11 bases, in that order; junction bases with no gene match: 10. The CDR3 nucleotides are TGTGCCAGCAGCTCCCGACAGGGAGGGCTTAAACTGTTTTTT. Its translation is CASSSRQGGLKLFF.